This TCR beta chain was observed in a study of blood T cell repertoires in COVID-19. Study summary: Sources were T cells, B-cell-depleted T cells, or PBMCs; the material itself was cDNA or gDNA.

Sequencing used immunoSEQ multiplex PCR; TCRdb keeps in-frame clones, though not all of them. The data hold fewer than 250,000 clones, with roughly 87% observed a single time. Germline V lookup: CDR1 SGHTA, CDR2 FQGTGA. This CDR3 is 13 amino acids long. Trimming left V 5 bases short and J 1 base short, with 8 bases between. The source material was PBMCs or T cells enriched from blood (not recorded which). This receptor was obtained from a man in his thirties or forties who had recovered from COVID-19. This chain uses TRBV7-3 with TRBJ1-1, with a tentative D call TRBD1 (5 bases). CDR3 protein: CASSPGGNTEAFF. Here the CDR3 DNA reads TGTGCCAGCAGCCCGGGGGGGAACACTGAAGCTTTCTTT.